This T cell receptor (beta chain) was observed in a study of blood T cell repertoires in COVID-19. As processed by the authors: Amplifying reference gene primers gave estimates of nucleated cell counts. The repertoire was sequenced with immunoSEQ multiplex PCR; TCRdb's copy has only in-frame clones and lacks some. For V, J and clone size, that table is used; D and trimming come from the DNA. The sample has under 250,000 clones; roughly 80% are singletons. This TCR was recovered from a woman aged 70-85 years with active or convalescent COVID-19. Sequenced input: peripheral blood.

CDR3 DNA sequence: TGTGCCAGCAGCCAAGGGGAACAGCGGGGCTACACCTTC. This sequence encodes CASSQGEQRGYTF. V and J are TRBV3-1 (or the pseudogene TRBV3-2) and TRBJ1-2, with D unclear. Germline V gene lookup returns CDR1 LGHDT and CDR2 YNNKEL (reference sequence). The V gene lost 1 base and the J gene lost 8 bases, with 11 bases spanning the gap. The CDR3 has 13 amino acids.